Described below is a single T cell receptor beta chain sequence and its context. Its antigen specificity is not known. Per-base quality was not reported, and no clone a single base away is much larger than it. TCRbeta CDR3 regions were amplified from genomic DNA using the immunoSEQ Assay, a bias-controlled multiplex PCR. In the source study's methods: Within the assay, amplification of reference gene primers was used to estimate how many nucleated cells each sample contained. Sequence reads were collapsed and filtered to measure the absolute abundance of every unique TCRbeta CDR3 rearrangement. For each sample, productive Simpson clonality was calculated as the square root of Simpson's diversity index across productive rearrangements. What TCRdb holds here is the immuneACCESS table cut down to in-frame rearrangements. Part of the clones is not present; checked against another copy, under half of the missing clones reflect an unresolved V gene, and the others are unexplained. V and J calls and clone size are given by that table; D and trimming were obtained from the DNA. In this sample the table shows about 71,000 clones, roughly 82% of which occur a single time. The ten most abundant clones make up roughly 13% of the sample.

The data were taken from a study of blood T cell repertoires in COVID-19 (dated by TCRdb to between 2020 and 2021). About the full investigation: Collaborator samples came from the United States, Italy and Spain and covered acute and convalescent phases of COVID-19. The prospective study material was composed of cDNA or gDNA derived from T cells, B-cell-depleted T cells, or PBMCs. The dataset comprised deeply sampled blood TCRbeta repertoires from subjects exposed to, actively infected with, or recovered from COVID-19. A freely available public database, intended as a resource for researchers studying the immune response to SARS-CoV-2, is where the repertoires were released. The samples were drawn from two sources: the first 160 participants of the ongoing ImmuneRACE study, and some 1,300 subjects contributed by 6 global collaborators. The sample metadata nearly always contained a de-identified subject ID, COVID-19 status, age in years and sex. Where available, HLA class I and class II types were obtained from metadata supplied by the sample provider rather than from assay-based typing.

What the authors observed across the whole study: How much clinical and demographic metadata was included differed by source and by participant, and the metadata was provided uncurated.

The collaborating institutions used their own protocols to collect whole blood in K2EDTA tubes. Collaborator samples were shipped for TCRbeta analysis as frozen whole blood, isolated PBMCs, or DNA extracted from either sample type. This receptor was taken from a woman of 80 years or more with acute or convalescent COVID-19. The sample taken for sequencing was peripheral blood.

The nucleotide sequence reads TGTGCCAGCAGCACCGAGGAACCCACAGATACGCAGTATTTT. Its translation reads: CASSTEEPTDTQYF. The rearrangement combines TRBV5-6 with TRBJ2-3; the D gene identity is not certain. From its cysteine to its phenylalanine, the CDR3 spans 14 amino acids. CDR3 DNA only is kept here, 42 bases in frame from base 1. V sheds 4 bases and J sheds 2 bases, leaving 11 bases between their ends. Per the germline V gene, SGHDT is the CDR1 and YYEEEE is the CDR2. Beyond the CDR3, the reference TRBV5-6 and TRBJ2-3 genes provide the residues; the full variable domain reads: DAGVTQSPTHLIKTRGQQVTLRCSPKSGHDTVSWYQQALGQGPQFIFQYYEEEERQRGNFPDRFSGHQFPNYSSELNVNALLLGDSALYLCASSTEEPTDTQYFGPGTRLTVL.